The TCR beta chain described here comes from a study of beta chain features in type 1 diabetes. Notes on the study in general: Researchers report that Type 1 diabetes patients had moderately but significantly shorter TCRB CDR3s across all four CD4+ subsets.

In its sample, this clone was seen many times. Its antigen is still unknown. Other DNA sequences from this sample encode an identical CDR3 as well. Expressed TCRB transcripts were sequenced after all isolated RNA was converted to cDNA. Sequencing used immunoSEQ multiplex PCR; TCRdb keeps in-frame clones, though not all of them. The sample records some 280,000 clones, roughly an eighth being singletons. This CDR3 is 13 amino acids long. CDR1 is LGHNA, CDR2 YSLEER, per germline. V was clipped by 1 base and J by 4 bases, with 7 bases between them. The sequenced sample was naive CD4+ T cells from blood. This rearrangement joins TRBV4-3 to TRBJ1-2; D remains ambiguous. The receptor comes from a young man with type 1 diabetes. The CDR3 sequence is CASSQGGSYGYTF. Here the CDR3 DNA reads TGCGCCAGCAGCCAAGGAGGCAGCTATGGCTACACCTTC.